The clone carrying this TCR beta chain was seen a few times. Its specificity is not known. V was clipped by 0 bases and J by 0 bases, with 13 bases between them. Looked up from germline, CDR1 is SGHRS and CDR2 is YFSETQ. The CDR3 sequence is 16 residues long. The sample is drawn from a study of post-analysis software for immune sequencing data. Study conclusions and caveats: There were a few TRBV segments more frequent in patients than controls, and TRBV5-6, TRBV5-1 and TRBV20-1 were among them. Versus controls, multiple sclerosis patients showed significantly lower diversity (normalized Chao1).

The TCR beta cDNA libraries carried unique molecular identifiers. Via MiXCR, TCRdb re-called the PCR reads, giving one row per CDR3 protein. The data show hundreds of thousands of distinct CDR3 sequences, with roughly 45% seen just once and 1.5% to 2% held by the top ten. The sample consisted of blood. The receptor's source is a girl aged 5 to 17 with multiple sclerosis. The V and J genes are TRBV5-1 and TRBJ2-7, with D perhaps TRBD1 (6 bases). In nucleotides, the CDR3 is TGCGCCAGCAGCTTGGATCCAGGGGCTAACTCCTACGAGCAGTACTTC. Translation gives CASSLDPGANSYEQYF.